Listed here are 21 T cell receptor beta chains from one sample, sequenced in a study of identical twins. MiXCR, applied by TCRdb to the 5' RACE reads, yields one record per CDR3 protein. This table holds 500,000 to 650,000 distinct CDR3 sequences, less than 9% found once. The data also belong to a second study, concerning yellow fever vaccine responses in identical twins.

The sample comprised PBMCs. All receptors derive from a woman in her late teens or twenties in good health.

This clonotype was counted ten times or more. The chain has TRBV10-3 and TRBJ1-4; no clear D gene. Germline values: CDR1 ENHRY, CDR2 SYGVKD. V was pared by 0 bases and J by 6 bases, with 17 bases between. This CDR3 region has 17 residues. CDR3 protein: CAISESSVGPRDEKLFF. The CDR3 DNA reads TGTGCCATCAGTGAGTCGAGTGTAGGACCTCGGGATGAAAAACTGTTTTTT.

This clonotype was seen repeatedly, ten times or more. The chain employs TRBV5-1 and TRBJ2-7; D possibly corresponds to TRBD1 (5 bases). Germline V gives CDR1 SGHRS, CDR2 YFSETQ. Trimming stripped 1 base from V and 1 base from J, with 9 bases between. The CDR3 contains 14 residues. CDR3 loop: CASSLPDNSYEQYF. CDR3 nucleotide sequence: TGCGCCAGCAGCTTGCCGGACAATTCCTACGAGCAGTACTTC.

This clonotype was counted only a few times. The chain is built from TRBV4-1 and TRBJ1-1, with D maybe TRBD1 (5 bases). Germline CDR1 MGHRA, CDR2 YSYEKL. The CDR3 is 14 residues long. V was clipped by 0 bases and J by 6 bases, with 11 bases between them. CDR3 bases: TGCGCCAGCAGCCAAGACCCCAGGGAGGCTGAAGCTTTCTTT. Its translation is CASSQDPREAEAFF.

The chain recombines TRBV29-1 with TRBJ2-3; D may be TRBD1 (5 bases). CDR3 length: 13 residues. CDR1 and CDR2 (germline): SQVTM, ANQGSEA. Trimming removed 4 bases at V and 2 bases at J, with 10 bases between. Here the CDR3 DNA reads TGCAGCGTTGGGGGCGGCATCACAGATACGCAGTATTTT. It encodes CSVGGGITDTQYF.

Only a few counts were recorded for this clonotype. The chain couples TRBV6-1 to TRBJ1-2, with 9 bases aligning to TRBD1. The CDR3 extends over 18 amino acids. Germline CDR1 MNHNS, CDR2 SASEGT. Trimming cost V 5 bases and J 6 bases; bases outside gene matches: 19. Written as DNA, the CDR3 is TGTGCCAGCAGTCCCCAGTCCTGGGACAGGGAAAGGGAAGATGGCTACACCTTC. It encodes CASSPQSWDREREDGYTF.

The sample holds a few counts of this clonotype. V and J are TRBV2 and TRBJ2-7, with D perhaps TRBD2 (5 bases). The germline V gene encodes CDR1 SNHLY and CDR2 FYNNEI. This CDR3 has 15 amino acids. Deletions cut 6 bases from V and 2 bases from J, with 17 bases between. The CDR3, as DNA: TGTGCCAGCAGCCAGACATCGGGGTGGGCCTACGAGCAGTACGTC. Residues: CASSQTSGWAYEQYV.

This clonotype was detected many times. The DNA for the CDR3 is TGCGCCAGCAGCTTAAGGACAGAAACAAACACTGAAGCTTTCTTT. Translation gives CASSLRTETNTEAFF. The chain employs TRBV5-1 and TRBJ1-1; tentative D call: TRBD1 (6 bases). There are 15 residues in the CDR3. Trimming stripped 2 bases from V and 2 bases from J, with 13 bases between. Germline V gene lookup returns CDR1 SGHRS and CDR2 YFSETQ.

The gene calls are TRBV5-5 and TRBJ2-7, with D perhaps matching TRBD1 (7 bases). Per germline, CDR1 SGHKS and CDR2 YYEKEE (reference sequence). V dropped 4 bases and J dropped 0 bases, with 20 bases sitting between them. This CDR3 is 17 amino acids long. The CDR3 spells CASSRFLQGGSSYEQYF. The CDR3 DNA sequence: TGTGCCAGCAGCCGATTTTTGCAGGGGGGAAGCTCCTACGAGCAGTACTTC.

This clonotype has at least ten counts. V usage is TRBV20-1 and J usage is TRBJ2-7; a possible D gene is TRBD2 (6 bases). The CDR3 consists of 15 residues. Trimming left V 5 bases short and J 0 bases short, with 17 bases between. The V gene's germline CDR1 is DFQATT and CDR2 SNEGSKA (reference sequence). CDR3 in amino acids: CSAQGGGTSSYEQYF. DNA for the CDR3: TGCAGTGCTCAAGGAGGCGGGACGAGCTCCTACGAGCAGTACTTC.

On this clonotype: One end of the junction fails to match germline, which may point to a read error. This chain uses TRBV15 with TRBJ1-4, with TRBD1 as a possible D gene (5 bases). Per the germline V gene, CDR1 is LNHNV and CDR2 is YYDKDF (reference sequence). The CDR3 sequence is 16 residues long. CDR3 loop: CATSRDPSGANEKLFF. The CDR3 coding sequence is TGTGCCACCAGCAGAGATCCTTCCGGGGCTAATGAAAAACTGTTCTTT. Filled out from reference TRBV15 and TRBJ1-4, the complete variable domain reads DAMVIQNPRYQVTQFGKPVTLSCSQTLNHNVMYWYQQKSSQAPKLLFHYYDKDFNNEADTPDNFQSRRPNTSFCFLDIRSPGLGDTAMYLCATSRDPSGANEKLFFGSGTQLSVL.

This clonotype was counted a few times. The V call is TRBV3-1, the J call TRBJ2-1; D assignment may be TRBD1 or TRBD2 (5 bases each). The CDR3 totals 14 residues. The germline V and J ends were trimmed by 3 bases and 9 bases, with 15 bases remaining between them. In germline, CDR1 is LGHDT, CDR2 YNNKEL (reference sequence). The CDR3 nucleotides read TGTGCCAGCAGCCAGGGGCTTAATGGGGGTGAGCAGTTCTTC. It specifies CASSQGLNGGEQFF.

The chain combines TRBV6-5 with TRBJ2-1; 16 positions match TRBD2. Germline CDR1 and CDR2: MNHEY and SVGAGI. The V segment lost 6 bases and the J segment 7 bases; nucleotides outside the gene matches: 18. The CDR3 is 20 residues long. CDR3 loop: CASSQRPGTSGRAIGNEQFF. DNA of the CDR3: TGTGCCAGCAGCCAACGACCGGGGACTAGCGGGAGGGCCATTGGGAATGAGCAGTTCTTC.

This clonotype was recorded at least ten times. V gene TRBV20-1 combines with J gene TRBJ2-7, with TRBD2 matching 8 bases. Germline values: CDR1 DFQATT, CDR2 SNEGSKA (reference sequence). The CDR3 is made up of 14 amino acids. With V trimmed by 4 bases and J by 4 bases, 9 bases remained unmatched. The CDR3, as DNA: TGCAGTGCTAAAGGACTAGCCCGGGAATACGAGCAGTACTTC. Translated: CSAKGLAREYEQYF.

This clonotype was seen at least ten times. V is TRBV5-1 and J is TRBJ2-7; D possibly corresponds to TRBD1 (6 bases). Germline values: CDR1 SGHRS, CDR2 YFSETQ. Trimming took off 4 bases at V and 1 base at J, with 9 bases between the two ends. The CDR3 runs 13 residues. Written as DNA, the CDR3 is TGCGCCAGCAGCACCGGACAGTCCTACGAGCAGTACTTC. It is translated as CASSTGQSYEQYF.

This clonotype appeared a single time. A much larger clone differs by one base, so this may be a read error. The V gene is TRBV25-1, the J gene TRBJ2-3; D not resolved. Trimming removed 8 bases from V and 6 bases from J, with 9 bases in between. This CDR3 has 11 amino acids. In germline, CDR1 is MGHDK, CDR2 SYGVNS. This CDR3 is CASGELDTQYF. For the CDR3, the DNA is TGTGCCAGCGGGGAATTGGATACGCAGTATTTT.

This clonotype has only a few counts. The chain employs TRBV7-9 and TRBJ2-7, with D maybe TRBD2 (6 bases). The CDR3 length is 15 residues. Germline assignment: CDR1 SEHNR and CDR2 FQNEAQ (reference sequence). Trimming removed 7 bases from V and 3 bases from J, with 19 bases in between. CDR3 sequence reads: CASTTSSEGRYEQYF. In DNA, the CDR3 is TGTGCCAGCACCACTTCTTCGGAGGGCCGCTACGAGCAGTACTTC.

Worth noting for this clonotype: Just one base apart from a much larger clone, this may be a read error. The chain carries TRBV28 and TRBJ1-2, with 9 bases lining up with TRBD1. Germline V gene data show CDR1 as MDHEN and CDR2 as SYDVKM. Trimming removed 5 bases from V and 1 base from J; junction bases left unmatched: 8. This CDR3 is built from 16 residues. CDR3 sequence: CASSTDGTGLNYGYTF. In DNA, the CDR3 is TGTGCCAGCAGTACCGATGGGACAGGGCTTAACTATGGCTACACCTTC.

This clonotype showed up many times. This rearrangement joins TRBV21-1 to TRBJ1-2. TRBV21-1 corresponds to a pseudogene. This CDR3 has 14 residues. The CDR3 region is CASSKGTPNYGYTF. CDR3 nucleotides: TGTGCCAGCAGCAAAGGAACACCTAACTATGGCTACACCTTC.

This chain links TRBV5-1 with TRBJ2-7; 8 bases are shared with TRBD2. CDR1 is SGHRS and CDR2 is YFSETQ in the germline V gene. The J segment lost 11 bases and the V segment lost 0 bases, leaving 7 bases of the junction unmatched. The CDR3 runs 13 residues. The CDR3 DNA is TGCGCCAGCAGCTTGGAGTCGGGAGGGACTAAGTACTTC. Its protein product is CASSLESGGTKYF.

This clonotype turned up a few times. This chain links TRBV3-1 with TRBJ2-7, with 9 bases identical to TRBD2. The CDR3 spans 16 residues. V shed 2 bases and J 1 base; nucleotides not matched to a gene: 6. CDR1 and CDR2 from the germline V gene are LGHDT and YNNKEL (reference sequence). Here the CDR3 reads CASSQRTSANSYEQYF. The CDR3 coding sequence is TGTGCCAGCAGCCAAAGGACTAGCGCTAATTCCTACGAGCAGTACTTC.

V and J are TRBV4-1 and TRBJ2-6; D not resolved. The V end lost 0 bases, the J end lost 0 bases, and 12 bases lay between the germline ends. The CDR3 extends over 18 amino acids. CDR1 and CDR2 (germline): MGHRA, YSYEKL. This CDR3 is CASSQEWDPGSGANVLTF. CDR3 coding DNA: TGCGCCAGCAGCCAAGAATGGGATCCCGGCTCTGGGGCCAACGTCCTGACTTTC.